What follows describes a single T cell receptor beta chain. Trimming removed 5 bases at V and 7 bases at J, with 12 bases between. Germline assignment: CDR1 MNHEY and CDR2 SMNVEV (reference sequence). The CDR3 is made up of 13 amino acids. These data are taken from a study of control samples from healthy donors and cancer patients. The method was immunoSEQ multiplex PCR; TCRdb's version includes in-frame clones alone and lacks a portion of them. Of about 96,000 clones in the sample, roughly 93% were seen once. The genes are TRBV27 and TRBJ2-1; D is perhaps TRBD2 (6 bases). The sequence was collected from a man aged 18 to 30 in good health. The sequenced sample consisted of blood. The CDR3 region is CASSNPLANEQFF. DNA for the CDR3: TGTGCCAGCAGTAATCCCCTAGCGAATGAGCAGTTCTTC.